This T cell receptor beta chain was sequenced during a study of shared clonotypes between healthy human individuals. This table comes from immunoSEQ multiplex PCR, and its TCRdb copy is limited to in-frame clones, with some not included. The table lists roughly 2,500,000 clones, approximately 93% of them singletons. Germline CDR1 reads SEHNR; CDR2 reads FQNEAQ (reference sequence). After removal of 1 base from V and 3 bases from J, the junction contained 11 bases not matched to a gene. The CDR3 sequence is 18 residues long. The specimen was naive CD4+ T cells from PBMCs. Subset: CD45RA+ positively selected. V is TRBV7-9 and J is TRBJ2-3, with 9 positions matching TRBD2. The sequence derives from a young man in good health. Some clones in this sample may be carry-over from other donors' samples. The CDR3 spells CASSLDESRTSGTDTQYF. CDR3 DNA: TGTGCCAGCAGCTTAGATGAATCGCGAACTAGCGGGACAGATACGCAGTATTTT.